This passage covers 19 T cell receptor beta chains from one sample sequenced in a study of metastatic and nonmetastatic thyroid tumors. Nobody among the patients had been given any treatment before thyroid surgery. TCRdb re-analyzed the PCR reads using MiXCR. The table lists some 23,000 clones, 20% to 25% of them singletons, with 4% to 5.5% in the top ten. The sample comprised adjacent normal tissue. Every receptor here comes from a female donor with papillary thyroid cancer or a benign thyroid nodule (not recorded which). Some clones in this sample may be carry-over from other donors' samples.

This clone counts as medium-sized. V and J are TRBV24-1 and TRBJ2-1; 8 positions match TRBD2. V lost 4 bases and J lost 5; bases outside the gene matches: 9. The germline CDR1 and CDR2 sequences are KGHDR and SFDVKD. There are 16 residues in the CDR3. CDR3 residues: CATSDPLAETNNEQFF. The CDR3 bases are TGTGCCACCAGTGACCCACTAGCGGAGACCAACAATGAGCAGTTCTTC.

In the case of this clone: One junction end does not reproduce the germline sequence, and a read error may be involved. The genes are TRBV6-1 and TRBJ2-5; D is uncertain. Germline CDR1 MNHNS, CDR2 SASEGT. The CDR3 totals 14 residues. CDR3 protein: CASSEWEELKTQYF. The CDR3 coding sequence is TGTGCCAGCAGTGAATGGGAAGAACTTAAGACACAGTACTTC.

The V call is TRBV25-1, the J call TRBJ1-1; no clear D. The germline V and J ends were trimmed by 0 bases and 7 bases, with 12 bases remaining between them. The V gene's germline CDR1 is MGHDK and CDR2 SYGVNS. The CDR3 is made up of 14 amino acids. CDR3 nucleotides: TGTGCCAGCAGTGAATATATGAGGGAAGGTGAAGCTTTCTTT. Translating it yields CASSEYMREGEAFF.

This clone was observed at least ten times. This chain's CDR3 is CASSPGTSGSGTDTQYF. As DNA, the CDR3 is TGTGCCAGCAGCCCTGGGACTAGCGGGAGTGGAACAGATACGCAGTATTTT. The gene calls are TRBV11-3 and TRBJ2-3, with 14 positions matching TRBD2. With V trimmed by 5 bases and J by 3 bases, 7 bases remained unmatched. CDR1 SGHNT and CDR2 YENEEA come from the germline V gene. The CDR3 extends over 17 amino acids.

This clone was detected once. V gene TRBV11-1 combines with J gene TRBJ2-1; TRBD2 agrees at 14 bases. Unmatched junction bases numbered 16, after V lost 1 base and J lost 8 bases. Germline lookup yields CDR1 SGHAT and CDR2 FQDESV (reference sequence). CDR3 length equals 20 residues. The CDR3 reads CASSLVPGGLAGVPQDEQFF. CDR3 coding DNA: TGTGCCAGCAGCTTAGTGCCCGGGGGACTAGCGGGAGTGCCCCAGGATGAGCAGTTCTTC.

The gene calls are TRBV12-3 or TRBV12-4 and TRBJ2-7, with no clear D. CDR3 size: 14 residues. Trimming pared 5 bases from V and 5 bases from J, leaving 16 bases between. The CDR3 sequence is CASSTLGVGNEQYF. The CDR3 nucleotides are TGTGCCAGCAGTACCCTAGGAGTTGGGAACGAGCAGTACTTC.

In its sample, this clone was seen many times. J is TRBJ2-3 and V is TRBV7-2; a weak D match, TRBD2 (6 bases). The V end lost 5 bases, the J end lost 2 bases, and 11 bases lay between the germline ends. This CDR3 has 14 residues. Per the germline V gene, CDR1 is SGHTA and CDR2 is FQGNSA. The CDR3 sequence: CASSPGTPTDTQYF. As DNA, the CDR3 is TGTGCCAGCAGCCCCGGGACTCCCACAGATACGCAGTATTTT.

This clone came up many times. The chain uses TRBV9 and TRBJ1-1; TRBD1 agrees at 8 bases. Germline values: CDR1 SGDLS, CDR2 YYNGEE. The CDR3 extends over 15 amino acids. With 0 bases clipped from V and 7 bases from J, the junction kept 8 bases outside the gene matches. As DNA, the CDR3 is TGTGCCAGCAGCGTAGACACCGCAGGGGGCGGTGAAGCTTTCTTT. The encoded protein is CASSVDTAGGGEAFF.

The chain uses TRBV11-2 and TRBJ2-7, with D uncertain. CDR1 and CDR2 (germline): SGHAT, FQNNGV. Trimming removed 5 bases at V and 5 bases at J, with 13 bases between. The CDR3 sequence is 13 residues long. In DNA, the CDR3 is TGTGCCAGCAGCCGTCGCATCCGGGACGAGCAGTACTTC. Translation: CASSRRIRDEQYF.

There are a few counts of this clone. The chain has TRBV6-1 and TRBJ1-2, with no clear D. With 5 bases removed from V and 7 bases from J, the gap between germline ends came to 8 bases. Germline V gene lookup returns CDR1 MNHNS and CDR2 SASEGT. The CDR3 runs to 11 residues. The CDR3 nucleotides are TGTGCCAGCAGTCCAGTAGTTGGCTACACCTTC. Its translation is CASSPVVGYTF.

The rearrangement uses TRBV6-2 or TRBV6-3 and TRBJ1-1; no firm D call. Looked up from germline, CDR1 is MNHEY and CDR2 is SVGEGT. The CDR3 is 15 residues long. Trimming removed 0 bases from V and 1 base from J, with 9 bases in between. The CDR3: CASSYSLGRNTEAFF. As DNA, the CDR3 is TGTGCCAGCAGTTACTCCTTGGGGAGGAACACTGAAGCTTTCTTT.

This clone was counted many times. This chain joins TRBV5-4 and TRBJ2-5; perhaps TRBD1 as D (6 bases). The CDR3 runs to 14 residues. The germline gives CDR1 SGHNT, CDR2 YYREEE (reference sequence). V was pared by 0 bases and J by 6 bases, with 12 bases between. The CDR3, as DNA: TGTGCCAGCAGCTTGGGGCAGGGGTTGAAGACCCAGTACTTC. This codes for CASSLGQGLKTQYF.

This clone was observed many times. One junction end does not reproduce the germline sequence, and a read error may be involved. This sequence joins TRBV7-9 and TRBJ2-3; 10 positions match TRBD1. The germline gives CDR1 SEHNR, CDR2 FQNEAQ (reference sequence). This CDR3 contains 15 residues. As DNA, the CDR3 is TGTGCCAGCAGTTTAGACAGGGGGCATGCAGATACGCAGTATTTT. This sequence encodes CASSLDRGHADTQYF.

This rearrangement joins TRBV6-1 to TRBJ1-6; possibly TRBD1 for D (6 bases). The germline gives CDR1 MNHNS, CDR2 SASEGT. This CDR3 is 20 amino acids long. Trimming stripped 3 bases from V and 0 bases from J, with 21 bases between. The CDR3 nucleotides are TGTGCCAGCAGTGAGTACCAACAGGGAAATAGCGGCTCCTATAATTCACCCCTCCACTTT. As protein: CASSEYQQGNSGSYNSPLHF.

This clone was counted ten times or more. The CDR3 DNA reads TGTGCCAGCACGGGAAGATGGGCGGGCTCAGATACGCAGTATTTT. Translated, it gives CASTGRWAGSDTQYF. This sequence joins TRBV28 and TRBJ2-3; a possible D gene is TRBD2 (5 bases). Trimming took 7 bases from V and 4 from J, leaving 18 bases between them. The CDR3 spans 15 residues. Germline CDR1 reads MDHEN; CDR2 reads SYDVKM.

V gene TRBV5-4 combines with J gene TRBJ2-7, with TRBD1 identical over 10 bases. Germline loops: CDR1 SGHNT, CDR2 YYREEE (reference sequence). The CDR3 is made up of 14 amino acids. V shed 2 bases, J shed 4 bases, and the junction held 3 bases outside the gene matches. This CDR3 reads CASSLPGQGYEQYF. The CDR3 coding sequence is TGTGCCAGCAGCTTACCGGGACAGGGGTACGAGCAGTACTTC. Based on the CDR3 plus reference TRBV5-4 and TRBJ2-7, the full variable domain is ETGVTQSPTHLIKTRGQQVTLRCSSQSGHNTVSWYQQALGQGPQFIFQYYREEENGRGNFPPRFSGLQFPNYSSELNVNALELDDSALYLCASSLPGQGYEQYFGPGTRLTVT.

Ten or more counts support this clone. The chain combines TRBV3-1 with TRBJ1-2, with a weak D call TRBD1 (5 bases). Germline V CDR1 and CDR2: LGHDT, YNNKEL (reference sequence). This CDR3 is 13 amino acids long. The V and J ends lost 1 base and 7 bases respectively, with 10 bases between them. This CDR3 reads CASSQGRGVGYTF. The CDR3 DNA reads as TGTGCCAGCAGCCAAGGCCGAGGGGTTGGCTACACCTTC.

This clone appeared many times. The gene calls are TRBV15 and TRBJ2-3; D gene uncertain. This CDR3 comprises 15 residues. Per the germline V gene, CDR1 is LNHNV and CDR2 is YYDKDF (reference sequence). The V end was cut by 0 bases, the J end by 8 bases, with 15 bases between. CDR3: CATSRDGRGRGTQYF. CDR3 DNA: TGTGCCACCAGCAGAGATGGACGCGGCAGAGGTACGCAGTATTTT.

This clone was seen a single time. V gene TRBV6-2 or TRBV6-3 combines with J gene TRBJ2-7; weak D call: TRBD2 (6 bases). Germline CDR1 reads MNHEY; CDR2 reads SVGEGT. This CDR3 region has 15 residues. V lost 8 bases and J 0 bases, leaving 17 bases between the germline ends. The CDR3 nucleotides are TGTGCCAGCTTGGAATGTGGCGGGACCTCCTACGAGCAGTACTTC. It encodes CASLECGGTSYEQYF.